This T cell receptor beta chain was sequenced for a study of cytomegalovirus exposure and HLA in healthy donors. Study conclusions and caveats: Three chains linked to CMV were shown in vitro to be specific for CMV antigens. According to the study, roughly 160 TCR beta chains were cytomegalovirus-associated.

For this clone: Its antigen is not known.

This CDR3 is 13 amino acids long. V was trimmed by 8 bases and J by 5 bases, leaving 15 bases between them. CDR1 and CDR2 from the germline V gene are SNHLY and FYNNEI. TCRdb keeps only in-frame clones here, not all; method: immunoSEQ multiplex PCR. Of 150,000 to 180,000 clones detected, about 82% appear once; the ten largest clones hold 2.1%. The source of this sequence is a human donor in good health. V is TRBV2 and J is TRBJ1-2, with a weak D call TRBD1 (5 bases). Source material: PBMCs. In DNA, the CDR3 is TGTGCCAGCTTCCTTGTGGGGACTTATGGCTACACCTTC. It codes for CASFLVGTYGYTF.